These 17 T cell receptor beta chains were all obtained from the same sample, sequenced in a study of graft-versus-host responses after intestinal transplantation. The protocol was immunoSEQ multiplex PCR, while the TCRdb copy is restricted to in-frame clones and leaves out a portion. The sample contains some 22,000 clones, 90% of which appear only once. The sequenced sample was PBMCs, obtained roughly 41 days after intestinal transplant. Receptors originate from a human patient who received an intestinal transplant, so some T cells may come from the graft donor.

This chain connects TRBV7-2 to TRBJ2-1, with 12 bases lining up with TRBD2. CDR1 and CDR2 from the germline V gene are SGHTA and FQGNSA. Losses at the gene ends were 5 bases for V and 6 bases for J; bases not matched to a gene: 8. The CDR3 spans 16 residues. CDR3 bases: TGTGCCAGCAGCCCGACTAGCGGGAGAACTCGCAATGAGCAGTTCTTC. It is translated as CASSPTSGRTRNEQFF.

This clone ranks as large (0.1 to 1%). The CDR3 sequence: CASSPGTRGDEQFF. The CDR3 DNA reads as TGTGCCAGTAGCCCGGGGACTAGGGGGGATGAGCAGTTCTTC. This rearrangement joins TRBV19 to TRBJ2-1; TRBD2 agrees at 8 bases. J gave up 8 bases and V 6 bases, and 9 bases lay outside the gene matches. CDR1 is LNHDA, CDR2 SQIVND, per germline (reference sequence). The CDR3 is 14 amino acids.

The CDR3 region has the DNA TGTGCCAGCAGCGTAGCCGGGGGCGCGACAGATACGCAGTATTTT. This translates into CASSVAGGATDTQYF. The chain has TRBV9 and TRBJ2-3, with D tentatively TRBD1 or TRBD2 (6 bases each). The V and J ends lost 0 bases and 3 bases respectively, with 11 bases between them. CDR1 and CDR2 (germline): SGDLS, YYNGEE. This CDR3 comprises 15 residues. Complete variable domain (other parts from reference TRBV9 and TRBJ2-3): DSGVTQTPKHLITATGQRVTLRCSPRSGDLSVYWYQQSLDQGLQFLIQYYNGEERAKGNILERFSAQQFPDLHSELNLSSLELGDSALYFCASSVAGGATDTQYFGPGTRLTVL.

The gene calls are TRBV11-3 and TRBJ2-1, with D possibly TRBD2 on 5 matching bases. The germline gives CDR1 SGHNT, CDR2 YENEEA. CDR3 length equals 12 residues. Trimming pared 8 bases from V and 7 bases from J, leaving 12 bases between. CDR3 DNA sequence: TGTGCCAGCGGAAAGACGGGAAATGAGCAGTTCTTC. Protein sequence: CASGKTGNEQFF.

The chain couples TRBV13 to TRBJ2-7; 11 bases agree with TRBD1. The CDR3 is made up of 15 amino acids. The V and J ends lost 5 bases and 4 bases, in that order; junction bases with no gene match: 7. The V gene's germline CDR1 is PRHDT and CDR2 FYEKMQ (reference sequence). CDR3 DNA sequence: TGTGCCAGCAGCACACGGGGGACAGGGGGTTACGAGCAGTACTTC. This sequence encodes CASSTRGTGGYEQYF. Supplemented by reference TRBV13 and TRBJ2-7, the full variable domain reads AAGVIQSPRHLIKEKRETATLKCYPIPRHDTVYWYQQGPGQDPQFLISFYEKMQSDKGSIPDRFSAQQFSDYHSELNMSSLELGDSALYFCASSTRGTGGYEQYFGPGTRLTVT.

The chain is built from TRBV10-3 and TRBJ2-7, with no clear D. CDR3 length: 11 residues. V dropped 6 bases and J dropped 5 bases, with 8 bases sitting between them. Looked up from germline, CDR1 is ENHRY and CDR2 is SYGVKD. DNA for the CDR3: TGTGCCATCAGGACGGGCCACGAGCAGTACTTC. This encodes CAIRTGHEQYF.

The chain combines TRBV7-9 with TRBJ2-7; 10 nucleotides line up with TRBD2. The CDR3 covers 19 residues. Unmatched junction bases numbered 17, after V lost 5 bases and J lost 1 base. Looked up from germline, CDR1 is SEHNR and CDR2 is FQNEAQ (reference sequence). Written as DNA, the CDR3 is TGTGCCAGCAGCCGCCCCCCTCGTCGACTAGCGGGCCCGTCCTACGAGCAGTACTTC. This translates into CASSRPPRRLAGPSYEQYF.

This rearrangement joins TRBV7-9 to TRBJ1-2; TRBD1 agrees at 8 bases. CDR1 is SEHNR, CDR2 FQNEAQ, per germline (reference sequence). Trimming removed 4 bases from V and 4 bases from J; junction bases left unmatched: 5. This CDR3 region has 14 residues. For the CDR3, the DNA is TGTGCCAGCAGCTCAACAGGGGGTAGCTATGGCTACACCTTC. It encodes CASSSTGGSYGYTF.

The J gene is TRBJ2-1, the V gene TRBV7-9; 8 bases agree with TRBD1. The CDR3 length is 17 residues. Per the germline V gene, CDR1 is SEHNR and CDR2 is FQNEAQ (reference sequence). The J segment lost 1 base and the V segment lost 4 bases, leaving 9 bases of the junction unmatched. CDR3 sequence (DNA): TGTGCCAGCAGCTCAGGCCTACAGGGGGAGTCCTACAATGAGCAGTTCTTC. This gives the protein CASSSGLQGESYNEQFF.

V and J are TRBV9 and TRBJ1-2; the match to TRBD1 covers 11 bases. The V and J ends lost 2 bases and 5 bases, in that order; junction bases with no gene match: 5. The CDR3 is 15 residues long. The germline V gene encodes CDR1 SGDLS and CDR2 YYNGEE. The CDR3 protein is CASSVGQGAGYGYTF. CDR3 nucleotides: TGTGCCAGCAGCGTCGGACAGGGGGCTGGGTATGGCTACACCTTC.

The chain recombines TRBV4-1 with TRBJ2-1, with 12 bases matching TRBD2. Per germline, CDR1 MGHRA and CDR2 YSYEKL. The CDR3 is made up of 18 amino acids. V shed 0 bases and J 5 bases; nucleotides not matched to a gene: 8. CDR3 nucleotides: TGCGCCAGCAGCCAAGAGCTAGCGGGAGGGAGAGGTAACAATGAGCAGTTCTTC. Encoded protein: CASSQELAGGRGNNEQFF.

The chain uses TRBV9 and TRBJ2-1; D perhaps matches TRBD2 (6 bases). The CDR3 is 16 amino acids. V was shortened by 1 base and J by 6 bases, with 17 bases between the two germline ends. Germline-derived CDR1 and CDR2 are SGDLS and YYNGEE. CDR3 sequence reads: CASSVPGLASPNEQFF. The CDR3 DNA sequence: TGTGCCAGCAGCGTACCAGGGCTAGCGTCCCCCAATGAGCAGTTCTTC.

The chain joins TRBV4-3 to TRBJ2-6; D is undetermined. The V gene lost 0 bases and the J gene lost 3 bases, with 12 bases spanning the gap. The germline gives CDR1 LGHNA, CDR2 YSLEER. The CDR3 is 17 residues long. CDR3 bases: TGCGCCAGCAGCCAAGACAGGACCGGGCGTGGGGCCAACGTCCTGACTTTC. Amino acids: CASSQDRTGRGANVLTF.

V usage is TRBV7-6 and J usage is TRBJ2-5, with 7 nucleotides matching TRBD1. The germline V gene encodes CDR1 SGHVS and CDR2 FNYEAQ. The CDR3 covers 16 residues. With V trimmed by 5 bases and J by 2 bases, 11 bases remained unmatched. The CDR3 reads CASSLDGTAIQETQYF. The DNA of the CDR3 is TGTGCCAGCAGCCTGGATGGGACAGCTATTCAAGAGACCCAGTACTTC.

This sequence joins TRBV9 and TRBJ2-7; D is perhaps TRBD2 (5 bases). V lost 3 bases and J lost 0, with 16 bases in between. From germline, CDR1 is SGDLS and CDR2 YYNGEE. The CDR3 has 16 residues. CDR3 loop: CASSAGLISGSYEQYF. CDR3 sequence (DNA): TGTGCCAGCAGCGCCGGACTCATCTCGGGCTCCTACGAGCAGTACTTC. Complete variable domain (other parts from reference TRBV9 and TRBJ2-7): DSGVTQTPKHLITATGQRVTLRCSPRSGDLSVYWYQQSLDQGLQFLIQYYNGEERAKGNILERFSAQQFPDLHSELNLSSLELGDSALYFCASSAGLISGSYEQYFGPGTRLTVT.

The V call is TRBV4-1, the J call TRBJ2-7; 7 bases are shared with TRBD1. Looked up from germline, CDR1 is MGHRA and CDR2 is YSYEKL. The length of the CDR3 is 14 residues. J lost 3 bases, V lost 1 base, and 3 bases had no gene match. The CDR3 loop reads CASSQGDRDYEQYF. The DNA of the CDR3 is TGCGCCAGCAGCCAAGGTGACAGGGACTACGAGCAGTACTTC.

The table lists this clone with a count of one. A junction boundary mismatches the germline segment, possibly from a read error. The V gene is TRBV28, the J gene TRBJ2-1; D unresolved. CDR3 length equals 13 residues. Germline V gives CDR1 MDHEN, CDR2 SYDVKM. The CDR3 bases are TGTGCCAGCAGTTTCCGCCGGCCCGGTCTGCTGATCTTC. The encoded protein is CASSFRRPGLLIF.